This entry concerns a single T cell receptor beta chain. The antigen is undetermined. Reverse transcription of roughly 0.5 to 1 ug RNA used random hexamers. TCRdb re-derived calls from the immunoSEQ multiplex PCR reads in MiXCR, one entry per CDR3 protein. The sample contains tens of thousands of distinct CDR3 sequences, approximately 96% of which appear only once. The data derive from a study of CD8 T cells in Susac syndrome. The recently defined diagnostic criteria for definite or probable disease were met by the Susac syndrome patients. V gave up 7 bases and J gave up 1 base, with 13 bases separating them. The CDR3 has 13 amino acids. Per germline, CDR1 SQVTM and CDR2 ANQGSEA. Study-wide findings and caveats: In TEMRA cells and active patients, CD8+ clonal expansion in Susac reached its peak.

The sample taken for sequencing was CD8+ T cells from PBMCs. The receptor was isolated from a human donor with Susac syndrome. V is TRBV29-1 and J is TRBJ2-5; maybe TRBD1 (6 bases). CDR3 bases: TGCAGCGCAACCGGGACACCCCAAGAGACCCAGTACTTC. It codes for CSATGTPQETQYF.